This T cell receptor (beta chain) stems from a study of T-cell memory formation after mild COVID-19. This clonotype was counted only a few times. Its cognate antigen is unknown. A junction boundary mismatches the germline segment, possibly from a read error. Constant-segment-primed 5'RACE gave TCR alpha and TCR beta cDNA libraries with sample barcodes and UMIs. TCRdb reprocessed the 5' RACE reads via MiXCR and lists one record per CDR3 protein. The sample carries roughly 400,000 distinct CDR3 sequences, about 16% recorded once. The CDR3 is 15 amino acids. Study-level results: Chiefly within CM and EM were the contracting CD4+ clones; CD8+ ones were within EMRA. Contracting clones from day 15 to 85 had balanced CD4/CD8; later expanders favoured CD4+.

This TCR was recovered from a man aged 18 to 29 who had mild COVID-19 (a few samples of this study predate the infection). Cell type and time point are not known. The chain joins TRBV12-3 or TRBV12-4 to TRBJ2-5; tentatively, D is TRBD1 or TRBD2 (5 bases each). The material sequenced was PBMCs or a T cell subset sorted from them (not recorded which). Here the CDR3 reads CASSLAGQGQETQYF. Here the CDR3 DNA reads TGTGCCAGCAGTCTAGCAGGGCAGGGTCAAGAGACCCAGTACTTC.